These T cell receptor beta chains were read from a single sample in a study of monozygotic twins with inflammatory bowel disease. TCRdb reprocessed the 5' RACE reads, with one entry per CDR3 protein and no DNA. The table counts some 190,000 distinct CDR3 sequences; about 8% lies in the top ten. The sample comprised blood. These receptors were obtained from a human donor with ulcerative colitis or Crohn's disease, or a healthy co-twin of an affected twin (not recorded which). Each CDR3 is given with its conserved first and last residue. Fields, in order: J gene, V gene, clone size, CDR3 protein. The listing skips clone size in some rows; elsewhere it reads once, few, many or a size class.

>TRBJ2-2|TRBV7-9|-
CASRGRTENTGELFF
>TRBJ2-2|TRBV11-2|-
CASSFQVNTGELFF
>TRBJ1-4|TRBV11-2|-
CASSLARDNEKLFF
>TRBJ1-1|TRBV2|-
CASSAWGTYTEAFF
>TRBJ2-1|TRBV7-9|-
CASSFRRPSYNEQFF
>TRBJ2-7|TRBV6-1|-
CASSGTGVPYEQYF
>TRBJ2-3|TRBV19|-
CASSRLAGGGDTQYF
>TRBJ2-2|TRBV6-1|-
CASRTGPTNTGELFF
>TRBJ2-5|TRBV6-5|-
CASSYGQETQYF
>TRBJ1-1|TRBV27|-
CASSHEDRVGEAFF
>TRBJ1-2|TRBV6-1|-
CASSRTGFDYGYTF
>TRBJ1-1|TRBV4-2|-
CASSQSKNTEAFF
>TRBJ2-5|TRBV7-2|-
CASSLGTGMETQYF
>TRBJ2-5|TRBV7-8|-
CASSLSYGGPQETQYF
>TRBJ1-1|TRBV7-8|-
CASLRVSGSTEAFF
>TRBJ2-5|TRBV5-1|-
CASSLGTSGQETQYF
>TRBJ1-2|TRBV12-3/TRBV12-4|-
CASRSDGNYGYTF
>TRBJ1-1|TRBV4-1|-
CASSHPDRMNTEAFF
>TRBJ1-1|TRBV6-5|-
CASSYSTGATEAFF
>TRBJ1-1|TRBV30|-
CAWSVLPQTEAFF
>TRBJ2-1|TRBV10-3|medium-sized
CAIRGGSASYNEQFF
>TRBJ2-3|TRBV3-1|-
CASSLSGGEDTQYF
>TRBJ1-1|TRBV7-2|-
CASSLETGRAFF
>TRBJ2-5|TRBV4-1|-
CASSGLASLQETQYF
>TRBJ2-6|TRBV6-2/TRBV6-3|-
CASSYRERLAGSPGANVLTF
>TRBJ2-1|TRBV29-1|-
CSVEDLGRGIGRLFF
>TRBJ1-3|TRBV10-3|-
CAIRGRDNSGNTIYF
>TRBJ2-1|TRBV20-1|-
CSSGRGSDNEQFF